The rows below give T cell receptor beta chains drawn from one sample of a study of T cell responses to AZD1222 COVID-19 vaccine. Libraries were prepared by immunoSEQ multiplex PCR; TCRdb keeps only in-frame clonotypes and omits some of them. This sample has 160,000 or so clones, with 90% found just once. The starting material was peripheral blood, obtained on day 0 of AZD1222 vaccination. These receptors were obtained from an adult in good health. The CDR3 runs from the conserved cysteine through the conserved F or W. Fields, in order: J gene, V gene, clone size, CDR3 protein. Only part of the rows carry a size: once, few, many, or a class if the clone is expanded.

J: TRBJ2-1; V: TRBV9; size: .; CDR3: CASSVVGGHRNEQFF
J: TRBJ2-1; V: TRBV5-1; size: .; CDR3: CASNSRKGDSYNEQFF
J: TRBJ2-3; V: TRBV28; size: once; CDR3: CASRVGLAGGYDTQYF
J: TRBJ1-1; V: TRBV4-3; size: .; CDR3: CASSPTEQNTEAFF
J: TRBJ2-3; V: TRBV27; size: .; CDR3: CASSLSGTGLDTQYF
J: TRBJ1-1; V: TRBV25-1; size: .; CDR3: CASGTGTNTEAFF
J: TRBJ2-7; V: TRBV28; size: once; CDR3: CASSLRGVYEQYF
J: TRBJ1-2; V: TRBV6-6; size: .; CDR3: CASSYSGGYNYGYTF
J: TRBJ1-4; V: TRBV25-1; size: .; CDR3: CASKEPQWGEKLFF
J: TRBJ1-5; V: TRBV6-2/TRBV6-3; size: .; CDR3: CASSYLGNRGVSPQPQHF
J: TRBJ2-3; V: TRBV5-1; size: .; CDR3: CASYTGLSTDTQYF
J: TRBJ1-3; V: TRBV11-2; size: .; CDR3: CASSLGAGAIYF
J: TRBJ2-3; V: TRBV4-1; size: .; CDR3: CASSQDLGTDTQYF
J: TRBJ1-1; V: TRBV7-9; size: .; CDR3: CASSLSKFEAFF
J: TRBJ2-7; V: TRBV9; size: .; CDR3: CASSPNLGDYEQYF
J: TRBJ2-5; V: TRBV12-5; size: once; CDR3: CASGLVGGQGQETQYF
J: TRBJ2-7; V: TRBV4-3; size: once; CDR3: CASSQEFASGYEQYF
J: TRBJ1-2; V: TRBV24-1; size: .; CDR3: CATSSEGLHYGYTF
J: TRBJ2-2; V: TRBV3-1/TRBV3-2; size: .; CDR3: CASSQEAPRTTTGELFF
J: TRBJ2-7; V: TRBV29-1; size: .; CDR3: CSVGLAGTYEQYF
J: TRBJ1-2; V: TRBV28; size: .; CDR3: CASSLYVLVFGEYGYTF
J: TRBJ1-6; V: TRBV10-2; size: once; CDR3: CASSEPEGPYNSPLHF
J: TRBJ2-5; V: TRBV28; size: .; CDR3: CASSTELLSGRAGQETQYF
J: TRBJ2-7; V: TRBV3-1/TRBV3-2; size: .; CDR3: CASSQRTSGRYEQYF
J: TRBJ2-2; V: TRBV7-6; size: once; CDR3: CASSSIQGGTGELFF
J: TRBJ2-2; V: TRBV18; size: .; CDR3: CASSPPTTGTGELFF
J: TRBJ2-1; V: TRBV5-8; size: .; CDR3: CASSLIRGNEQFF
J: TRBJ2-1; V: TRBV19; size: .; CDR3: CASSIQTSGTSGRSNEQFF
J: TRBJ1-6; V: TRBV27; size: .; CDR3: CASSWDRGNSPLHF
J: TRBJ2-5; V: TRBV7-3; size: .; CDR3: CASSFGGKWETQYF
J: TRBJ2-1; V: TRBV10-3; size: .; CDR3: CAISQLAGVLRLSYNEQFF
J: TRBJ2-5; V: TRBV6-5; size: .; CDR3: CASSYQPSGEKETQYF
J: TRBJ1-1; V: TRBV27; size: .; CDR3: CASSDQGTGEVPGTEAFF
J: TRBJ2-1; V: TRBV24-1; size: .; CDR3: CATSMSGTGLHNEQFF
J: TRBJ1-1; V: TRBV7-9; size: few; CDR3: CASSASVTPSPEAFF
J: TRBJ2-2; V: TRBV7-3; size: .; CDR3: CASSLNWGLADTGELFF
J: TRBJ1-1; V: TRBV24-1; size: .; CDR3: CATSFLDRGQLRRRDTEAFF
J: TRBJ2-2; V: TRBV25-1; size: .; CDR3: CASSRGATNTGELFF
J: TRBJ1-2; V: TRBV11-1; size: few; CDR3: CASSLGGTFGGYTF
J: TRBJ2-5; V: TRBV4-2; size: once; CDR3: CASSQDGGQGDQETQYF
J: TRBJ2-7; V: TRBV11-2; size: few; CDR3: CASSLDYYEQYF
J: TRBJ1-5; V: TRBV27; size: .; CDR3: CASRLGGPGPLSNQPQHF
J: TRBJ1-2; V: TRBV15; size: .; CDR3: CATSRENHYGYTF
J: TRBJ2-1; V: TRBV9; size: .; CDR3: CASSVASTILNEQFF
J: TRBJ2-7; V: TRBV2; size: .; CDR3: CASSLPRYVGEQYF